A selection of T cell receptor beta chains follows, all from one sample in a study of T cells after yellow fever vaccination. Each CDR3 protein is one row after TCRdb ran MiXCR on the 5' RACE reads. The data contain a few hundred thousand distinct CDR3 sequences, roughly 21% of them singletons. The starting material was PBMCs, obtained 15 days after the yellow fever booster vaccination. Source of these receptors: a man aged 25 to 40 who received the YFV17D yellow fever vaccine. Both conserved end residues are part of each CDR3. Fields, in order: J gene, V gene, clone size, D gene, CDR3 protein, CDR3 DNA. D genes are given only for firm matches. Clone size is given for some rows only: seen once, a few or many times, or a class if the clone is expanded.

j_gene: TRBJ2-2; v_gene: TRBV5-4; abundance: -; d_gene: TRBD2; CDR3aa: CASSSSGRSNGELFF; CDR3nt: TGTGCCAGCAGCTCTAGCGGGAGGTCGAACGGGGAGCTGTTTTTT
j_gene: TRBJ2-7; v_gene: TRBV7-9; abundance: -; d_gene: TRBD2; CDR3aa: CASSLAASGGKYEQYF; CDR3nt: TGTGCCAGCAGCTTAGCGGCTAGCGGGGGCAAGTACGAGCAGTACTTC
j_gene: TRBJ2-3; v_gene: TRBV3-1; abundance: -; d_gene: TRBD2; CDR3aa: CASSHGAGAADTQYF; CDR3nt: TGTGCCAGCAGCCATGGAGCGGGAGCAGCAGATACGCAGTATTTT
j_gene: TRBJ2-1; v_gene: TRBV5-5; abundance: -; d_gene: -; CDR3aa: CASTRPDYNEQFF; CDR3nt: TGTGCCAGCACACGGCCGGATTACAATGAGCAGTTCTTC
j_gene: TRBJ2-1; v_gene: TRBV23-1; abundance: -; d_gene: -; CDR3aa: CASSQSAGRMYNEQFF; CDR3nt: TGCGCCAGCAGTCAATCGGCAGGGAGGATGTACAATGAGCAGTTCTTC
j_gene: TRBJ1-3; v_gene: TRBV9; abundance: few; d_gene: -; CDR3aa: CASSNRDGGNTIYF; CDR3nt: TGTGCCAGCAGCAACCGGGACGGTGGAAACACCATATATTTT
j_gene: TRBJ2-3; v_gene: TRBV20-1; abundance: -; d_gene: TRBD2; CDR3aa: CSAPRILSGRIDTQYF; CDR3nt: TGCAGTGCCCCGAGGATTCTGAGCGGGAGGATTGATACGCAGTATTTT
j_gene: TRBJ2-3; v_gene: TRBV20-1; abundance: many; d_gene: -; CDR3aa: CSAHRTDTQYF; CDR3nt: TGCAGTGCTCACCGCACAGATACGCAGTATTTT
j_gene: TRBJ1-2; v_gene: TRBV20-1; abundance: -; d_gene: TRBD1; CDR3aa: CSADAGTGNYGYTF; CDR3nt: TGCAGTGCAGATGCCGGGACAGGGAACTATGGCTACACCTTC
j_gene: TRBJ2-5; v_gene: TRBV14; abundance: -; d_gene: TRBD2; CDR3aa: CASSPTGLAGETQYF; CDR3nt: TGTGCCAGCAGCCCGACGGGACTAGCAGGAGAGACCCAGTACTTC
j_gene: TRBJ2-7; v_gene: TRBV11-2; abundance: few; d_gene: -; CDR3aa: CASSLDVVGDTRTYEQYF; CDR3nt: TGTGCCAGCAGCTTAGACGTGGTTGGAGACACCCGAACGTACGAGCAGTACTTC
j_gene: TRBJ2-5; v_gene: TRBV2; abundance: -; d_gene: -; CDR3aa: CASSVGETGDQETQYF; CDR3nt: TGTGCCAGCAGTGTAGGAGAGACGGGAGACCAAGAGACCCAGTACTTC
j_gene: TRBJ2-7; v_gene: TRBV4-3; abundance: -; d_gene: -; CDR3aa: CASSQALSTYEQYF; CDR3nt: TGCGCCAGCAGCCAAGCTCTATCTACCTACGAGCAGTACTTC
j_gene: TRBJ2-4; v_gene: TRBV11-2; abundance: few; d_gene: TRBD2; CDR3aa: CASSLAGGNLNIQYF; CDR3nt: TGTGCCAGCAGCTTAGCGGGAGGAAATTTGAACATTCAGTACTTC
j_gene: TRBJ2-1; v_gene: TRBV7-8; abundance: few; d_gene: -; CDR3aa: CASSLDEYNEQFF; CDR3nt: TGTGCCAGCAGCTTAGACGAGTACAATGAGCAGTTCTTC
j_gene: TRBJ2-1; v_gene: TRBV6-1; abundance: few; d_gene: TRBD2; CDR3aa: CASNRDYDNNEQFF; CDR3nt: TGTGCCAGTAACCGGGACTACGATAACAATGAGCAGTTCTTC
j_gene: TRBJ1-1; v_gene: TRBV15; abundance: -; d_gene: TRBD1; CDR3aa: CATSRDRGRSGGGLNTEAFF; CDR3nt: TGTGCCACCAGCAGAGATCGGGGTCGCTCAGGGGGAGGTTTGAACACTGAAGCTTTCTTT
j_gene: TRBJ2-3; v_gene: TRBV29-1; abundance: few; d_gene: -; CDR3aa: CSVDGVVGDTQYF; CDR3nt: TGCAGCGTTGACGGGGTGGTGGGAGATACGCAGTATTTT
j_gene: TRBJ2-3; v_gene: TRBV9; abundance: few; d_gene: TRBD1; CDR3aa: CASSPLDRTTDTQYF; CDR3nt: TGTGCCAGCAGCCCCCTGGACAGGACCACAGATACGCAGTATTTT
j_gene: TRBJ2-3; v_gene: TRBV4-1; abundance: -; d_gene: -; CDR3aa: CASSQVFNLDTQYF; CDR3nt: TGCGCCAGCAGCCAAGTTTTTAACCTAGATACGCAGTATTTT
j_gene: TRBJ2-1; v_gene: TRBV7-2; abundance: -; d_gene: -; CDR3aa: CASSLGGGGSNEQFF; CDR3nt: TGTGCCAGCAGCTTGGGCGGGGGCGGATCAAATGAGCAGTTCTTC
j_gene: TRBJ1-2; v_gene: TRBV5-6; abundance: -; d_gene: -; CDR3aa: CASSLANADGYTF; CDR3nt: TGTGCCAGCAGCCTTGCGAATGCCGATGGCTACACCTTC